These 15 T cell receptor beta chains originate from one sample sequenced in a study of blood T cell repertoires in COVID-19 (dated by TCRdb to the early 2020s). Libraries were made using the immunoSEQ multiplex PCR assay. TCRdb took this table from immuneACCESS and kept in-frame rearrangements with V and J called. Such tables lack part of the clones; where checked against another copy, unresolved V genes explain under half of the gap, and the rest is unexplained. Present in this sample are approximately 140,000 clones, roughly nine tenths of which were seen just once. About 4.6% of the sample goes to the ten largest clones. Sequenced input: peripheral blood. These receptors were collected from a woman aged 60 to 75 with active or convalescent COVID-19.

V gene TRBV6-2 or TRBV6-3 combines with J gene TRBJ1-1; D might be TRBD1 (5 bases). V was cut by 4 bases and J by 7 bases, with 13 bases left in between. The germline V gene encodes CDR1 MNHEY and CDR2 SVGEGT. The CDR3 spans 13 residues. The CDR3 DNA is TGTGCCAGCAGTTCCAGGAAAGACAGTGAAGCTTTCTTT. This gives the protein CASSSRKDSEAFF.

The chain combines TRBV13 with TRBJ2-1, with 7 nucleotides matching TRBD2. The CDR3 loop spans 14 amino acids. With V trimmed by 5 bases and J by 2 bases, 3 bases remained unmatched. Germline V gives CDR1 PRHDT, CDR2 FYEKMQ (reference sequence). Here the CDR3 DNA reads TGTGCCAGCAGCGGGGGGGAGACCTACAATGAGCAGTTCTTC. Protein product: CASSGGETYNEQFF.

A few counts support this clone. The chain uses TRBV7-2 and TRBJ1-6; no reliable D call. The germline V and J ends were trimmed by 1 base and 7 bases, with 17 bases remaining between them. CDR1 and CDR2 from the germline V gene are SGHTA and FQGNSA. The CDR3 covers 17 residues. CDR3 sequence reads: CASSLELLREGNSPLHF. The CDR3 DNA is TGTGCCAGCAGCTTAGAGTTGCTGAGGGAAGGGAATTCACCCCTCCACTTT.

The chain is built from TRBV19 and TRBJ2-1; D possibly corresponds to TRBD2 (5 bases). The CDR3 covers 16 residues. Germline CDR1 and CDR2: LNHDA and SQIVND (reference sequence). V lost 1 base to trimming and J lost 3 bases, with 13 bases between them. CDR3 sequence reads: CASSIVRRVGYNEQFF. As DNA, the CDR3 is TGTGCCAGTAGTATAGTTCGGCGGGTGGGCTACAATGAGCAGTTCTTC.

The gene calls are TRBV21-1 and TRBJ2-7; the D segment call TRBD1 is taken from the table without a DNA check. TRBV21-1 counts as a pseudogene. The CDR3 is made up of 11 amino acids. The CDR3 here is CASLRGDRVIF. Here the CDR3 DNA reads TGTGCCTCTCTCCGCGGTGACAGGGTGATCTTC.

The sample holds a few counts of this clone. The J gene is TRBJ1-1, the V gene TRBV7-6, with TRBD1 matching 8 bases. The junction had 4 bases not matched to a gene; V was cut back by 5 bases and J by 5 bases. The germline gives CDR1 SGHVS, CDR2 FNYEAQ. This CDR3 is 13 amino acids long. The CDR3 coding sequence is TGTGCCAGCAGCACACAGGGGGGGACTGAAGCTTTCTTT. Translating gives CASSTQGGTEAFF.

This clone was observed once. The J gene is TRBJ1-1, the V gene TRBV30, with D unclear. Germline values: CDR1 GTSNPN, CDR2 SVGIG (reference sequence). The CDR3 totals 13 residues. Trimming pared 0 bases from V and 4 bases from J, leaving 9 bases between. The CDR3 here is CAWSVLKPTEAFF. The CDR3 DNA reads TGTGCCTGGAGTGTACTTAAGCCCACTGAAGCTTTCTTT.

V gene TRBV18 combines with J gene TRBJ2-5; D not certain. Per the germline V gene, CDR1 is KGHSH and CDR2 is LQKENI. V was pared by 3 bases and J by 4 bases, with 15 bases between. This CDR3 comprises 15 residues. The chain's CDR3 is CASSPQDGGPETQYF. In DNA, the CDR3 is TGTGCCAGCTCACCCCAGGATGGTGGCCCAGAGACCCAGTACTTC.

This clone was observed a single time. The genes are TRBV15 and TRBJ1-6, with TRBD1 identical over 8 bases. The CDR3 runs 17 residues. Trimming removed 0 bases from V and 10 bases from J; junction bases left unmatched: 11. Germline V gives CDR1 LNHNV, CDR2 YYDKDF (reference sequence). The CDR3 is CATSREGPGQGLSPLHF. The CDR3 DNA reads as TGTGCCACCAGCAGAGAAGGTCCCGGACAGGGTTTGTCACCCCTCCACTTT.

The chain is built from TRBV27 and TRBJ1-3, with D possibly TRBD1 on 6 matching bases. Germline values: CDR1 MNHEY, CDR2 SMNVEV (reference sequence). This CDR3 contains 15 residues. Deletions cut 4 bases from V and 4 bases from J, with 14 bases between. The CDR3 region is CASSSQGSFGNTIYF. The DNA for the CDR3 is TGTGCCAGCAGTTCCCAGGGGAGTTTCGGAAACACCATATATTTT.

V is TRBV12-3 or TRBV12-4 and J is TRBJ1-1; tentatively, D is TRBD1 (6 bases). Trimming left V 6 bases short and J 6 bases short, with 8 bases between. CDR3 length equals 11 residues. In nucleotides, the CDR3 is TGTGCCAGCAGCTGGACAGCTGAAGCTTTCTTT. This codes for CASSWTAEAFF.

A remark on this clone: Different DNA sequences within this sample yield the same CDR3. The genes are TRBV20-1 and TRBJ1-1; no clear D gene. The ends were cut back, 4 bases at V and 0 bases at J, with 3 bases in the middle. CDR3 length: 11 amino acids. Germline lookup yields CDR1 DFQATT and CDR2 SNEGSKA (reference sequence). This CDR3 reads CSATVNTEAFF. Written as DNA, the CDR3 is TGCAGTGCTACGGTGAACACTGAAGCTTTCTTT.

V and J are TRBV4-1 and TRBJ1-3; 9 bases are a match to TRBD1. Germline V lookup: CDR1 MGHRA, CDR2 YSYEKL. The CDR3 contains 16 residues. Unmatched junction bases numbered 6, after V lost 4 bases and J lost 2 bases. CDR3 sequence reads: CASSRGQGAAGNTIYF. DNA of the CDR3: TGCGCCAGCAGCCGGGGACAGGGTGCGGCTGGAAACACCATATATTTT.

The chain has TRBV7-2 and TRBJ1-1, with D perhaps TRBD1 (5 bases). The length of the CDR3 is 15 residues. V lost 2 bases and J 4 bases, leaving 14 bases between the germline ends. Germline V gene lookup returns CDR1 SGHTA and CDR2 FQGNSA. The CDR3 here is CASSLRQDSPTEAFF. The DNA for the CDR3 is TGTGCCAGCAGCTTACGCCAAGACAGCCCCACTGAAGCTTTCTTT.

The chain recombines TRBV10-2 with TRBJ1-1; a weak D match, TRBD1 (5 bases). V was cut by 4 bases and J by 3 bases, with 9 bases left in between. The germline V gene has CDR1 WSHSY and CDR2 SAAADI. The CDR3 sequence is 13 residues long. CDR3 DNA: TGCGCCAGCAGTGGACAGTATGACACTGAAGCTTTCTTT. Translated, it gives CASSGQYDTEAFF.